This TCR beta chain was captured in a study of cytomegalovirus exposure and HLA in healthy donors. The wider study: Genotyping showed roughly 86% of a few hundred donors falling in the Caucasian-associated ancestry cluster.

The study, taken as a whole, reports: Beyond CMV serostatus, there was no information to go on about immune exposure. Most likely, a cluster of highly shared sequence variants arose as a sequencing artifact.

This CDR3 spans 17 amino acids. The V gene lost 4 bases and the J gene lost 1 base, with 19 bases spanning the gap. CDR1 SGHNT and CDR2 YYREEE come from the germline V gene (reference sequence). Details on this clone: Antigen: not known.

This PCR relied on a set of 60 Vbeta primers and 13 Jbeta primers. Produced via immunoSEQ multiplex PCR; TCRdb's table is partial and in-frame only. The table lists approximately 100,000 clones, approximately 77% of them singletons. The receptor was derived from a male donor in good health and CMV-seropositive. V is TRBV5-4 and J is TRBJ2-3, with a weak D call TRBD1 (6 bases). What was sequenced was PBMCs. CDR3 sequence reads: CASSLSIRTVRTDTQYF. The CDR3 nucleotides read TGTGCCAGCAGCCTGAGTATCCGGACAGTCCGCACAGATACGCAGTATTTT.